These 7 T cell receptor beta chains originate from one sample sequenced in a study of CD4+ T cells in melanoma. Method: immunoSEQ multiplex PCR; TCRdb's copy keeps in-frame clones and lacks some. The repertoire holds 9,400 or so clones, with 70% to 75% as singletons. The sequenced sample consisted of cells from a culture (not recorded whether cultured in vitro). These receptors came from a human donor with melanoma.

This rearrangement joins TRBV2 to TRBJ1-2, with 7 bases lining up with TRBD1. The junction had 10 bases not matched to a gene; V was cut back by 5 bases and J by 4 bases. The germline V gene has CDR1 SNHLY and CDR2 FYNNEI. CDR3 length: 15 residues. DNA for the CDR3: TGTGCCAGCAGTCGAGACTCAAACAGGGGCTATGGCTACACCTTC. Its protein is CASSRDSNRGYGYTF. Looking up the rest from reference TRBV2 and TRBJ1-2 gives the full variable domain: EPEVTQTPSHQVTQMGQEVILRCVPISNHLYFYWYRQILGQKVEFLVSFYNNEISEKSEIFDDQFSVERPDGSNFTLKIRSTKLEDSAMYFCASSRDSNRGYGYTFGSGTRLTVV.

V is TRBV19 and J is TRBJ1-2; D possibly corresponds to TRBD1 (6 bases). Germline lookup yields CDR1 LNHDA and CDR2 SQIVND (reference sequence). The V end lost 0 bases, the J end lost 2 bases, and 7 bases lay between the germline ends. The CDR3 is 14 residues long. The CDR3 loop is CASSIDDRNYGYTF. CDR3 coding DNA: TGTGCCAGTAGTATAGATGACAGGAACTATGGCTACACCTTC.

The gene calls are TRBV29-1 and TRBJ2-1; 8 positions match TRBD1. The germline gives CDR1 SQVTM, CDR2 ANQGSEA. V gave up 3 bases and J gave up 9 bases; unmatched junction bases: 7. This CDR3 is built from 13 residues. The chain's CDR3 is CSVDIQGEVEQFF. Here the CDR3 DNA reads TGCAGCGTTGATATACAGGGGGAGGTTGAGCAGTTCTTC.

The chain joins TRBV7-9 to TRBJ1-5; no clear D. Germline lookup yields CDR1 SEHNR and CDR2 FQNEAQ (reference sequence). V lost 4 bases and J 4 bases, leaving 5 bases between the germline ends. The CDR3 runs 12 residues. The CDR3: CASSSQNQPQHF. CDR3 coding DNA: TGTGCCAGCAGCTCCCAAAATCAGCCCCAGCATTTT.

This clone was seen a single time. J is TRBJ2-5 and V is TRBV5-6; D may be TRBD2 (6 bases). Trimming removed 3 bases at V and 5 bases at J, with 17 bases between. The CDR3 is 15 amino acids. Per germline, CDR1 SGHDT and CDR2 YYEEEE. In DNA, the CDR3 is TGTGCCAGCAGCTCTGGACCTTGGGCGGGGGAGACCCAGTACTTC. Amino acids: CASSSGPWAGETQYF. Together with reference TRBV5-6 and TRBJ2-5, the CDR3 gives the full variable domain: DAGVTQSPTHLIKTRGQQVTLRCSPKSGHDTVSWYQQALGQGPQFIFQYYEEEERQRGNFPDRFSGHQFPNYSSELNVNALLLGDSALYLCASSSGPWAGETQYFGPGTRLLVL.

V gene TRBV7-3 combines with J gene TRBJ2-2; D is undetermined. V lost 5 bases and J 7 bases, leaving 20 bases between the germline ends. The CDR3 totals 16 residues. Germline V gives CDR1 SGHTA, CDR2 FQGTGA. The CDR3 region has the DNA TGTGCCAGCAGCCCCCAACCCAATCGGCTGGGCGGGGAGCTGTTTTTT. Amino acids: CASSPQPNRLGGELFF.

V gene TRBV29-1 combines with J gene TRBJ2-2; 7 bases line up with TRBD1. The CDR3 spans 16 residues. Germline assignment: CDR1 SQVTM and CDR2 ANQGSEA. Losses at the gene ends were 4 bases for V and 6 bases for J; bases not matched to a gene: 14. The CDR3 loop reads CSVGDRVRRNAGELFF. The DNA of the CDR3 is TGCAGCGTTGGAGACAGGGTGAGGCGCAACGCCGGGGAGCTGTTTTTT.